Listed below are T cell receptor beta chains from one sample, sequenced in a study of T cells in tumors after PD-1 blockade. Profiling relied on immunoSEQ multiplex PCR, and the TCRdb table lists in-frame clones only, not all of them. The sample carries tens of thousands of clones, around 80% recorded once. The starting material was PBMCs, obtained before anti-PD-1 treatment. The receptors come from a human donor with basal cell carcinoma. The CDR3 runs from the conserved cysteine through the conserved F or W. Each record gives: clone size, J gene, D gene, V gene, CDR3 DNA, CDR3 protein. The D gene is left open where the match is weak. Clone size appears in some rows only: once, few, many, or a class for an expanded clone.

-	TRBJ2-3	-	TRBV9	TGTGCCAGCAGCGTAGAATCCTCGGGCCAATTCACAGATACGCAGTATTTT	CASSVESSGQFTDTQYF
once	TRBJ1-2	TRBD1	TRBV13	TGTGCCAGCAGCTTAGGATCGCGGGTTGTGTACCGGGACAGGGAAAATGACTATGGCTACACCTTC	CASSLGSRVVYRDRENDYGYTF
-	TRBJ1-5	-	TRBV5-1	TGCGCCAGCAGCTTGGCCGCGGGTGGGCAGCCCCAGCATTTT	CASSLAAGGQPQHF
-	TRBJ1-6	-	TRBV6-7	TGTGCCAGCGAAGGCGGTACGAGGGGACCCTCGCTCTGGGCCTATAATTCACCCCTCCACTTT	CASEGGTRGPSLWAYNSPLHF
-	TRBJ1-4	-	TRBV6-4	TGTGCCACAAAGGGGTTTCGGCCTAATGAAAAACTGTTTTTT	CATKGFRPNEKLFF
-	TRBJ1-1	-	TRBV30	TGTGCCTGGAGTGTGAGTTTCAACACTGAAGCTTTCTTT	CAWSVSFNTEAFF
-	TRBJ1-1	TRBD1	TRBV5-5	TGTGCCAGCAGCGGGGGACAGATGAACACTGAAGCTTTCTTT	CASSGGQMNTEAFF
-	TRBJ1-3	TRBD1	TRBV18	TGTGCCAGCTCACCGGGACAGAGCTCTGGAAACACCATATATTTT	CASSPGQSSGNTIYF
-	TRBJ2-5	TRBD2	TRBV18	TGTGCCAGCTCACCAGGGGGGGGAGAGACCCAGTACTTC	CASSPGGGETQYF
-	TRBJ1-2	-	TRBV28	TGTGCCAGCAGTTTCTGGGTAGAGGCTGGCTACACCTTC	CASSFWVEAGYTF
-	TRBJ2-1	TRBD2	TRBV3-1/TRBV3-2	TGTGCCAGCAGCCAAGATGGTCCCGGACTAGCGGGGGGACACAATGAGCAGTTCTTC	CASSQDGPGLAGGHNEQFF
-	TRBJ1-1	TRBD1	TRBV19	TGTGCCAGTAGAAACAGGGGCCGGGACACTGAAGCTTTCTTT	CASRNRGRDTEAFF
-	TRBJ2-2	-	TRBV19	TGTGCCAGTAGAGACAGGGGAGGGGCCGGGGAGCTGTTTTTT	CASRDRGGAGELFF
-	TRBJ1-6	-	TRBV30	TGTGCCTGGAGTGTACAAGGTGGCGCACCCCTCCACTTT	CAWSVQGGAPLHF
-	TRBJ2-1	-	TRBV6-5	TGTGCCAGCAGTCCTCAGACCCTACACAATGAGCAGTTCTTC	CASSPQTLHNEQFF
-	TRBJ1-5	TRBD1	TRBV25-1	TGTGCCAGCAGTGAATCAACGGTGACAGGGGTACATCAGCCCCAGCATTTT	CASSESTVTGVHQPQHF
once	TRBJ1-2	-	TRBV5-4	TGTGCCAGCAGCCGCCGCGGGGAAATCTATGGCTACACCTTC	CASSRRGEIYGYTF
-	TRBJ2-3	TRBD2	TRBV6-1	TGTGCCAGCAGTGAACTGAATAGCGGGGGGCCCACAGATACGCAGTATTTT	CASSELNSGGPTDTQYF
-	TRBJ2-2	-	TRBV19	TGTGCCAGTAGTTTTCGGGACACGAACACCGGGGAGCTGTTTTTT	CASSFRDTNTGELFF
-	TRBJ1-3	-	TRBV3-1/TRBV3-2	TGTGCCAGCAGCCGGAGGTCGGTTAACGAAAACACCATATATTTT	CASSRRSVNENTIYF
-	TRBJ2-1	-	TRBV29-1	TGCAGCGTTACTAACCTTGGGAATGAGCAGTTCTTC	CSVTNLGNEQFF
-	TRBJ1-2	TRBD1	TRBV6-5	TGTGCCAGCAGGGCGGCAGGGGGTGGATATGGCTACACCTTC	CASRAAGGGYGYTF
-	TRBJ2-1	-	TRBV7-2	TGTGCCAGCAGCTTGGACAGCCACAATGAGCAGTTCTTC	CASSLDSHNEQFF
-	TRBJ1-5	-	TRBV2	TGTGCCAGCAGTGAAGGTGGGCTATCCACCCAGCCCCAGCATTTT	CASSEGGLSTQPQHF
-	TRBJ2-1	-	TRBV19	TGTGCCAGTACCCGGGGGTACTCCTACAATGAGCAGTTCTTC	CASTRGYSYNEQFF
-	TRBJ1-2	-	TRBV12-3/TRBV12-4	TGTGCCAGCAGTTTCGGCAGGCGCTATGGCTACACCTTC	CASSFGRRYGYTF
-	TRBJ2-3	TRBD2	TRBV7-8	TGTGCCAGCAGCTTGAGCGGGGGGAGCACAGATACGCAGTATTTT	CASSLSGGSTDTQYF
-	TRBJ2-5	TRBD2	TRBV3-1/TRBV3-2	TGTGCCAGCAGCCCGTACCAAGGACTAGCGGGGGTTCAAGAGACCCAGTACTTC	CASSPYQGLAGVQETQYF
-	TRBJ1-4	-	TRBV29-1	TGCAGCGCTTTTTCAAATGAAAAACTGTTTTTT	CSAFSNEKLFF
-	TRBJ2-1	-	TRBV19	TGTGCCAGTAGTATAGGTAGCCTCAATGAGCAGTTCTTC	CASSIGSLNEQFF
-	TRBJ1-4	-	TRBV9	TGTGCCAGCAGCGTAGACAGTAGCGAAAAACTGTTTTTT	CASSVDSSEKLFF
-	TRBJ2-3	-	TRBV18	TGTGCCAGCTCATCCGGACTCAGCACAGATACGCAGTATTTT	CASSSGLSTDTQYF
-	TRBJ1-2	-	TRBV5-1	TGCGCCAGCAGCTATGACGGGCAGCGAGCTAACTATGGCTACACCTTC	CASSYDGQRANYGYTF
-	TRBJ1-2	-	TRBV9	TGTGCCAGCAATTTGGGCACCAACTATGGCTACACCTTC	CASNLGTNYGYTF
few	TRBJ2-7	-	TRBV3-1/TRBV3-2	TGTGCCAGCAGCCAAGAACCAGGACAGCGGTACGAGCAGTACTTC	CASSQEPGQRYEQYF
-	TRBJ1-2	TRBD1	TRBV10-2	TGCGCCAGCAGTGGGGGGACAGCCTCTAACTATGGCTACACCTTC	CASSGGTASNYGYTF
few	TRBJ1-1	-	TRBV6-1	TGTGCCAGCACCGCGGGAGGGGACACTGAAGCTTTCTTT	CASTAGGDTEAFF
-	TRBJ1-5	-	TRBV6-5	TGTGCCAGCAGTCGCGACCCCGCTGGTAACCAGCCCCAGCATTTT	CASSRDPAGNQPQHF
many	TRBJ2-3	TRBD2	TRBV6-4	TGTGCCAGCAGTGCCTCTAGCGGGGCCACAGATACGCAGTATTTT	CASSASSGATDTQYF
-	TRBJ2-6	TRBD2	TRBV11-2	TGTGCCAGCAGCTTCCCGACTAGCGGGGGGGCCTCTGGGGCCAACGTCCTGACTTTC	CASSFPTSGGASGANVLTF